This entry lists 29 T cell receptor beta chains sequenced from one sample in a study of cytomegalovirus exposure and HLA in healthy donors. PCR amplification relied on 60 Vbeta primers (plus 13 Jbeta primers). Measured with immunoSEQ multiplex PCR; TCRdb has only the in-frame clones, and not every one. The sample includes approximately 140,000 clones. The material sequenced was PBMCs. Receptor source: a woman aged 18-29 years in good health and CMV-seronegative.

The chain recombines TRBV19 with TRBJ1-2; TRBD1 agrees at 8 bases. This CDR3 contains 15 residues. The junction had 11 bases not matched to a gene; V was cut back by 7 bases and J by 4 bases. Germline CDR1 LNHDA, CDR2 SQIVND (reference sequence). The CDR3 DNA follows: TGTGCCAGTAACCCGGGACAGGACTTTCCCTATGGCTACACCTTC. Encoded protein: CASNPGQDFPYGYTF. Based on the CDR3 plus reference TRBV19 and TRBJ1-2, the full variable domain is DGGITQSPKYLFRKEGQNVTLSCEQNLNHDAMYWYRQDPGQGLRLIYYSQIVNDFQKGDIAEGYSVSREKKESFPLTVTSAQKNPTAFYLCASNPGQDFPYGYTFGSGTRLTVV.

The chain has TRBV18 and TRBJ2-3; the match to TRBD2 covers 9 bases. V shed 2 bases, J shed 0 bases, and the junction held 0 bases outside the gene matches. The germline V gene encodes CDR1 KGHSH and CDR2 LQKENI. This CDR3 region has 15 residues. The CDR3, as DNA: TGTGCCAGCTCACCAGCGGGAGGGAGCACAGATACGCAGTATTTT. This sequence encodes CASSPAGGSTDTQYF.

The CDR3 spells CASSRTSGEQFF. In DNA form, the CDR3 reads TGTGCCAGCAGTAGGACTAGCGGAGAACAGTTCTTC. The gene calls are TRBV27 and TRBJ2-1; 10 bases match TRBD2. V lost 5 bases, J lost 13 bases, and 5 bases stayed unmatched. Germline lookup yields CDR1 MNHEY and CDR2 SMNVEV (reference sequence). CDR3 length: 12 amino acids.

V is TRBV5-1 and J is TRBJ2-1; maybe TRBD2 (5 bases). Trimming shortened V by 0 bases and J by 8 bases, and 9 bases separated the two germline ends. Germline V gene lookup returns CDR1 SGHRS and CDR2 YFSETQ. This CDR3 spans 13 amino acids. CDR3 residues: CASSLVGVHEQFF. CDR3 nucleotides: TGCGCCAGCAGCTTGGTCGGGGTCCATGAGCAGTTCTTC.

The chain links TRBV11-3 to TRBJ2-5; 7 positions agree with TRBD1. V lost 5 bases, J lost 1 base, and 4 bases stayed unmatched. CDR1 is SGHNT and CDR2 is YENEEA in the germline V gene. The CDR3 sequence is 14 residues long. CDR3 in amino acids: CASSVRDSQETQYF. The CDR3 DNA is TGTGCCAGCAGCGTCCGGGACAGCCAAGAGACCCAGTACTTC.

The genes are TRBV7-6 and TRBJ2-1; 15 bases map to TRBD2. V dropped 7 bases and J dropped 6; count of bases not matched to a gene: 4. CDR1 and CDR2 (germline): SGHVS, FNYEAQ. This CDR3 comprises 15 residues. The DNA for the CDR3 is TGTGCCAGCACCGGGACTAGCGGGAGGTTCAATGAGCAGTTCTTC. It codes for CASTGTSGRFNEQFF.

The chain carries TRBV5-3 and TRBJ2-1, with D tentatively TRBD2 (6 bases). TRBV5-3 is given ORF status, its function remaining uncertain. The CDR3 extends over 17 amino acids. V was shortened by 1 base and J by 4 bases, with 18 bases between the two germline ends. The CDR3 bases are TGTGCCAGAAGCTTGAAGGGTCAGCGGGCCCTGTACAATGAGCAGTTCTTC. Amino acids: CARSLKGQRALYNEQFF.

This chain joins TRBV6-6 and TRBJ2-7; 8 positions agree with TRBD1. The CDR3 loop spans 15 amino acids. CDR1 is MNHNY, CDR2 SVGAGI, per germline (reference sequence). Trimming at V came to 0 bases and at J to 3 bases, leaving 4 bases not matched to a gene. CDR3 DNA: TGTGCCAGCAGTTACTCGATCGGACAGGGCTACGAGCAGTACGTC. Amino acid sequence: CASSYSIGQGYEQYV.

The V call is TRBV6-5, the J call TRBJ1-1; possible D gene TRBD1, 5 bases. The ends were cut back, 6 bases at V and 7 bases at J, with 12 bases in the middle. CDR3 length: 12 residues. From germline, CDR1 is MNHEY and CDR2 SVGAGI. CDR3: CASSRAGLEAFF. CDR3 DNA: TGTGCCAGCAGCCGTGCAGGGCTTGAAGCTTTCTTT.

V usage is TRBV28 and J usage is TRBJ1-2, with a weak D call TRBD1 (5 bases). The germline V gene has CDR1 MDHEN and CDR2 SYDVKM. CDR3 size: 15 residues. Trimming left V 3 bases short and J 2 bases short, with 13 bases between. The CDR3 DNA reads as TGTGCCAGCAGTTTCATAGGACACCCGAACTATGGCTACACCTTC. Protein: CASSFIGHPNYGYTF.

Worth noting for this clone: One end of the junction is discordant with germline, which a read error may explain. This chain connects TRBV10-3 to TRBJ2-5, with D perhaps TRBD2 (6 bases). There are 13 residues in the CDR3. From germline, CDR1 is ENHRY and CDR2 SYGVKD. CDR3 in DNA: TGTGCCATCGGGGGGAGTGTACAAGAGACCAAGTACTTC. As protein: CAIGGSVQETKYF.

This chain links TRBV19 with TRBJ2-5; 15 bases are a match to TRBD2. The germline gives CDR1 LNHDA, CDR2 SQIVND (reference sequence). With 5 bases clipped from V and 2 bases from J, the junction kept 0 bases outside the gene matches. This CDR3 has 15 residues. Here the CDR3 reads CASSGLAGGQETQYF. CDR3 in DNA: TGTGCCAGTAGTGGACTAGCGGGAGGGCAAGAGACCCAGTACTTC.

This chain links TRBV9 with TRBJ2-3, with D tentatively TRBD1 (7 bases). Deletions cut 4 bases from V and 3 bases from J, with 24 bases between. From germline, CDR1 is SGDLS and CDR2 YYNGEE. This CDR3 spans 18 amino acids. CDR3 nucleotides: TGTGCCAGCAGCCCTCCCCCGACTAGGGGGCCTGGGACAGATACGCAGTATTTT. Translating gives CASSPPPTRGPGTDTQYF.

The rearrangement links TRBV6-1 to TRBJ1-5; D may be TRBD1 (5 bases). The CDR3 covers 15 residues. CDR1 is MNHNS and CDR2 is SASEGT in the germline V gene. Deletions cut 9 bases from V and 5 bases from J, with 20 bases between. The CDR3, as DNA: TGTGCCAGTACTATTGGCAGGGCTACCCATCAGCCCCAGCATTTT. Its translation is CASTIGRATHQPQHF.

The chain links TRBV6-4 to TRBJ1-2; D remains unclear. Trimming took off 9 bases at V and 3 bases at J, with 5 bases between the two ends. This CDR3 is built from 10 residues. Germline V CDR1 and CDR2: MRHNA, SNTAGT. The CDR3 protein is CARRDYGYTF. CDR3 sequence (DNA): TGTGCCAGGCGGGACTATGGCTACACCTTC.

The rearrangement links TRBV5-1 to TRBJ1-1; D ambiguous. With 0 bases removed from V and 10 bases from J, the gap between germline ends came to 16 bases. Per germline, CDR1 SGHRS and CDR2 YFSETQ. There are 14 residues in the CDR3. CDR3 amino acids: CASSLAGSHNGAFF. The DNA for the CDR3 is TGCGCCAGCAGCTTGGCAGGCAGCCATAATGGAGCTTTCTTT. Filled out from reference TRBV5-1 and TRBJ1-1, the complete variable domain reads KAGVTQTPRYLIKTRGQQVTLSCSPISGHRSVSWYQQTPGQGLQFLFEYFSETQRNKGNFPGRFSGRQFSNSRSEMNVSTLELGDSALYLCASSLAGSHNGAFFGQGTRLTVV.

The V gene is TRBV5-4, the J gene TRBJ2-1; TRBD2 matches 14 bases. This CDR3 is 15 amino acids long. Losses at the gene ends were 3 bases for V and 7 bases for J; bases not matched to a gene: 3. The germline CDR1 and CDR2 sequences are SGHNT and YYREEE (reference sequence). CDR3 region: CASSSGLAGVNEQFF. The CDR3 DNA reads as TGTGCCAGCAGCTCGGGACTAGCGGGAGTTAATGAGCAGTTCTTC.

The chain couples TRBV30 to TRBJ1-1; D unresolved. The CDR3 covers 13 residues. V lost 0 bases and J lost 5, with 10 bases in between. Germline CDR1 reads GTSNPN; CDR2 reads SVGIG (reference sequence). CDR3 bases: TGTGCCTGGAGTGTACTTGGAGGTACTGAAGCTTTCTTT. Translation gives CAWSVLGGTEAFF.

The chain combines TRBV5-6 with TRBJ2-1, with 8 bases fitting TRBD1. Germline V gives CDR1 SGHDT, CDR2 YYEEEE. After removal of 5 bases from V and 5 bases from J, the junction contained 6 bases not matched to a gene. The CDR3 consists of 14 residues. CDR3 DNA: TGTGCCAGCAGGTTTGACAGGGGTAACAATGAGCAGTTCTTC. It translates to CASRFDRGNNEQFF.

This chain joins TRBV14 and TRBJ1-4, with no clear D. The CDR3 extends over 16 amino acids. Germline-derived CDR1 and CDR2 are SGHDN and FVKESK. Trimming removed 2 bases from V and 8 bases from J, with 18 bases in between. Here the CDR3 reads CASSQFVGQVREKLFF. CDR3 DNA: TGTGCCAGCAGCCAATTTGTTGGGCAGGTCAGGGAAAAACTGTTTTTT.

The rearrangement joins TRBV5-1 to TRBJ1-5, with D maybe TRBD1 (6 bases). V lost 5 bases to trimming and J lost 1 base, with 13 bases between them. CDR3 size: 15 residues. Germline loops: CDR1 SGHRS, CDR2 YFSETQ. The CDR3 loop reads CASSPTGLSNQPQHF. CDR3 DNA sequence: TGCGCCAGCAGTCCAACAGGGTTGAGCAATCAGCCCCAGCATTTT.

V gene TRBV5-8 combines with J gene TRBJ1-5; the D gene is possibly TRBD1 (6 bases). V lost 2 bases and J lost 6, with 18 bases in between. The length of the CDR3 is 16 residues. From germline, CDR1 is SGHTS and CDR2 YDEGEE. The CDR3 nucleotides are TGTGCCAGCAGCTTAGGAAACAGGGTTGACAGTCAGCCCCAGCATTTT. Translation: CASSLGNRVDSQPQHF.

This chain links TRBV11-2 with TRBJ1-1; D unclear. This CDR3 contains 19 residues. Trimming took off 3 bases at V and 6 bases at J, with 29 bases between the two ends. The V gene's germline CDR1 is SGHAT and CDR2 FQNNGV. The chain's CDR3 is CASSFSARLNREEFSEAFF. The DNA of the CDR3 is TGTGCCAGCAGCTTTTCCGCCAGATTAAACCGGGAGGAGTTCTCTGAAGCTTTCTTT.

The chain combines TRBV9 with TRBJ1-2; D ambiguous. The V and J ends lost 1 base and 0 bases respectively, with 13 bases between them. Looked up from germline, CDR1 is SGDLS and CDR2 is YYNGEE. This CDR3 spans 16 amino acids. CDR3 DNA sequence: TGTGCCAGCAGCGTATACCACACCGAAGCTAACTATGGCTACACCTTC. Residues: CASSVYHTEANYGYTF.

This rearrangement joins TRBV4-1 to TRBJ1-5, with 7 bases lining up with TRBD1. The CDR3 sequence is 17 residues long. V gave up 0 bases and J gave up 6 bases; unmatched junction bases: 11. Germline lookup yields CDR1 MGHRA and CDR2 YSYEKL. The CDR3 DNA follows: TGCGCCAGCAGCCAAGATCTTTCAGGGGGGCTGAGTCAGCCCCAGCATTTT. As protein: CASSQDLSGGLSQPQHF.

The V gene is TRBV6-5, the J gene TRBJ2-7, with TRBD1 matching 7 bases. CDR3 size: 14 residues. After removal of 2 bases from V and 0 bases from J, the junction contained 1 base not matched to a gene. Germline loops: CDR1 MNHEY, CDR2 SVGAGI. DNA for the CDR3: TGTGCCAGCAGTTACGGGACAGCCTCCTACGAGCAGTACTTC. Protein sequence: CASSYGTASYEQYF.

The V gene is TRBV19, the J gene TRBJ2-3; D gene ambiguous. The CDR3 extends over 15 amino acids. CDR1 is LNHDA and CDR2 is SQIVND in the germline V gene (reference sequence). The germline V and J ends were trimmed by 4 bases and 0 bases, with 11 bases remaining between them. CDR3 nucleotides: TGTGCCAGTAGTACACGCACGGTTAGCACAGATACGCAGTATTTT. Translating it yields CASSTRTVSTDTQYF.

This sequence joins TRBV29-1 and TRBJ2-1; D not certain. V was shortened by 6 bases and J by 9 bases, with 9 bases between the two germline ends. The germline V gene encodes CDR1 SQVTM and CDR2 ANQGSEA. This CDR3 is built from 10 residues. CDR3 bases: TGCAGCGTAGCAACTCCTGAGCAGTTCTTC. Protein product: CSVATPEQFF.

J is TRBJ2-3 and V is TRBV4-2; perhaps TRBD2 as D (7 bases). Germline CDR1 reads LGHNA; CDR2 reads YNFKEQ. The CDR3 runs to 21 residues. The V and J ends lost 2 bases and 6 bases respectively, with 33 bases between them. The CDR3: CASSQQQGLYGLVGGSDTQYF. DNA of the CDR3: TGTGCCAGCAGCCAACAGCAGGGGTTATACGGACTAGTGGGGGGATCGGATACGCAGTATTTT.